The source of this TCR beta chain is a study of control samples from healthy donors and cancer patients. Libraries were prepared by immunoSEQ multiplex PCR; TCRdb keeps only in-frame clonotypes and omits some of them. This table holds 80,000 to 100,000 clones, around nine tenths found once. Germline V gene sequence: CDR1 MDHEN, CDR2 SYDVKM. The CDR3 spans 15 residues. The germline V and J ends were trimmed by 6 bases and 2 bases, with 14 bases remaining between them. The sequence was collected from a man aged 25-45 years in good health. This chain uses TRBV28 with TRBJ1-3, with no clear D. Sequenced input: blood. This CDR3 reads CASRSDNYAGNTIYF. The CDR3 DNA reads TGTGCCAGCAGAAGTGACAACTACGCTGGAAACACCATATATTTT. The full variable domain, its missing parts supplied by reference TRBV28 and TRBJ1-3, is DVKVTQSSRYLVKRTGEKVFLECVQDMDHENMFWYRQDPGLGLRLIYFSYDVKMKEKGDIPEGYSVSREKKERFSLILESASTNQTSMYLCASRSDNYAGNTIYFGEGSWLTVV.